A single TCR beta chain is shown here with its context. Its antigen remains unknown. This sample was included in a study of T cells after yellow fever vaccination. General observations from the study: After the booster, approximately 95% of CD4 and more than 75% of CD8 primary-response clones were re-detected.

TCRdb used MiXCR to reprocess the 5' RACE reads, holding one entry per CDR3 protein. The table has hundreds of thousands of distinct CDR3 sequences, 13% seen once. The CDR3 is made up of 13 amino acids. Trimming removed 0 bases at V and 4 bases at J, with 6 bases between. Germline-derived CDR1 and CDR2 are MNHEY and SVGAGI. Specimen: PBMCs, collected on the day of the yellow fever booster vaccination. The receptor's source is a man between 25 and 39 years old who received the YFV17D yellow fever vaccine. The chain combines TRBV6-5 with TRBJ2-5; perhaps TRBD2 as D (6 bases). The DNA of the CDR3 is TGTGCCAGCAGTTACTCGGGGGGAGAGACCCAGTACTTC. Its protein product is CASSYSGGETQYF.